Listed below are T cell receptor beta chains from one sample, sequenced in a study of cytomegalovirus exposure and HLA in healthy donors. Clones were read by immunoSEQ multiplex PCR, and TCRdb kept only the in-frame ones, dropping some. Among some 95,000 clones, 78% were seen once, and the ten largest hold roughly 3.9%. The specimen sequenced was PBMCs. These receptor sequences come from a woman between 40 and 55 years old in good health and CMV-seropositive. CDR3s include the opening cysteine and the closing phenylalanine or tryptophan. The order of the fields is J gene, V gene, D gene, clone size, CDR3 protein, CDR3 DNA. D genes are given only for firm matches. Size tells how often a clone was seen (once, few, many) or the class of an expanded clone, and some rows leave it out.

J gene: TRBJ2-6
V gene: TRBV7-6
D gene: TRBD1
clone size: .
CDR3 protein: CASGQGAGGANVLTF
CDR3 DNA: TGTGCCAGCGGGCAGGGGGCGGGGGGGGCCAACGTCCTGACTTTC

J gene: TRBJ2-1
V gene: TRBV7-7
D gene: TRBD2
clone size: .
CDR3 protein: CASSLLAGGPVNEQFF
CDR3 DNA: TGTGCTAGCAGCTTACTAGCGGGAGGGCCTGTTAATGAGCAGTTCTTC

J gene: TRBJ2-3
V gene: TRBV5-6
D gene: .
clone size: .
CDR3 protein: CASSLGTTTDTQYF
CDR3 DNA: TGTGCCAGCAGCTTGGGGACAACGACAGATACGCAGTATTTT

J gene: TRBJ1-3
V gene: TRBV29-1
D gene: TRBD1
clone size: .
CDR3 protein: CSVATGEGNTIYF
CDR3 DNA: TGCAGCGTTGCTACAGGGGAAGGAAACACCATATATTTT

J gene: TRBJ2-6
V gene: TRBV4-1
D gene: TRBD1
clone size: .
CDR3 protein: CASSQAQGAGANVLTF
CDR3 DNA: TGCGCCAGCAGCCAGGCACAGGGGGCAGGGGCCAACGTCCTGACTTTC

J gene: TRBJ1-4
V gene: TRBV4-1
D gene: TRBD1
clone size: .
CDR3 protein: CASSPGQGLSTLFF
CDR3 DNA: TGCGCCAGCAGCCCGGGACAGGGATTGAGTACACTGTTTTTT

J gene: TRBJ1-5
V gene: TRBV6-1
D gene: .
clone size: .
CDR3 protein: CASSVGPGIQPQHF
CDR3 DNA: TGTGCCAGCAGTGTAGGGCCAGGGATCCAGCCCCAGCATTTT

J gene: TRBJ2-1
V gene: TRBV4-1
D gene: TRBD2
clone size: once
CDR3 protein: CASSQPAGLAGVEQFF
CDR3 DNA: TGCGCCAGCAGCCAACCCGCCGGGCTAGCGGGTGTTGAGCAGTTCTTC

J gene: TRBJ1-1
V gene: TRBV5-1
D gene: .
clone size: few
CDR3 protein: CASRKQWATPEAFF
CDR3 DNA: TGCGCCAGCAGAAAACAGTGGGCAACTCCTGAAGCTTTCTTT

J gene: TRBJ2-5
V gene: TRBV10-3
D gene: TRBD1
clone size: .
CDR3 protein: CAISESDRGRETQYF
CDR3 DNA: TGTGCCATCAGTGAGTCGGACAGGGGGCGAGAGACCCAGTACTTC

J gene: TRBJ1-2
V gene: TRBV5-6
D gene: .
clone size: .
CDR3 protein: CASSLIGTLLYGYTF
CDR3 DNA: TGTGCCAGCAGCCTGATCGGGACACTTCTTTATGGCTACACCTTC

J gene: TRBJ1-5
V gene: TRBV19
D gene: .
clone size: .
CDR3 protein: CASDNRNNHPMSPQHF
CDR3 DNA: TGTGCCAGTGATAACCGAAACAATCATCCCATGTCGCCCCAGCATTTT

J gene: TRBJ2-1
V gene: TRBV5-1
D gene: TRBD2
clone size: few
CDR3 protein: CASSLALTSGKDEQFF
CDR3 DNA: TGCGCCAGCAGCTTGGCCTTAACTAGCGGGAAGGATGAGCAGTTCTTC

J gene: TRBJ2-7
V gene: TRBV28
D gene: .
clone size: .
CDR3 protein: CASSFSQGGYEQYF
CDR3 DNA: TGTGCCAGCAGTTTCTCGCAGGGTGGCTACGAGCAGTACTTC

J gene: TRBJ2-1
V gene: TRBV21-1
D gene: .
clone size: .
CDR3 protein: CASSSVGHPSYNEQFF
CDR3 DNA: TGTGCCAGCAGCTCCGTGGGGCACCCCTCCTACAATGAGCAGTTCTTC

J gene: TRBJ1-4
V gene: TRBV29-1
D gene: TRBD1
clone size: .
CDR3 protein: CSAVLGQGANEKLFF
CDR3 DNA: TGCAGCGCTGTTTTAGGACAGGGGGCTAATGAAAAACTGTTTTTT

J gene: TRBJ1-3
V gene: TRBV11-3
D gene: TRBD1
clone size: .
CDR3 protein: CASSFDRGSSGNTIYF
CDR3 DNA: TGTGCCAGCAGCTTCGACAGGGGAAGCTCTGGAAACACCATATATTTT